A single TCR beta chain is shown here with its context. Its target is unknown. Healthy HIV-negative adults without recent acute infections or vaccinations served as donors. As handled by the study authors: There were no quality scores in the junction-only immunoSEQ sequences, so filtering differed. The assay was immunoSEQ multiplex PCR, and TCRdb's table has in-frame clones only and misses some. V and J calls and clone size come straight from that table; D and trimming were deduced from the DNA. The sample has approximately 1.1 million clones, around 78% seen once. This sample is part of a study of shared clonotypes between healthy human individuals. The study, taken as a whole, reports: Clonotypes shared by all four sorted-subset donors had higher generation probabilities than non-shared clonotypes.

With 6 bases removed from V and 0 bases from J, the gap between germline ends came to 12 bases. Germline V CDR1 and CDR2: SGDLS, YYNGEE. The CDR3 length is 14 residues. The sample comprised memory CD4+ T cells from PBMCs. Subset reported: CD45RA-negative fraction. The chain carries TRBV9 and TRBJ1-2, with TRBD1 as a possible D gene (6 bases). This clonotype was obtained from a young man in good health. Some clones in this sample may be carry-over from other donors' samples. CDR3 in amino acids: CASTPGAANYGYTF. The CDR3 DNA sequence: TGTGCCAGCACCCCGGGGGCGGCTAACTATGGCTACACCTTC. Together with reference TRBV9 and TRBJ1-2, the CDR3 gives the full variable domain: DSGVTQTPKHLITATGQRVTLRCSPRSGDLSVYWYQQSLDQGLQFLIQYYNGEERAKGNILERFSAQQFPDLHSELNLSSLELGDSALYFCASTPGAANYGYTFGSGTRLTVV.